This is a list of T cell receptor beta chains from one sample in a study of T cells in Graves' hyperthyroidism and ophthalmopathy. TCRdb itself ran the multiplex PCR reads through MiXCR, one entry per CDR3 protein. This sample has 800,000 or so distinct CDR3 sequences, with approximately 40% found just once. Specimen: blood. These receptors all stem from a man younger than 35 with Graves' hyperthyroidism. CDR3s include the opening cysteine and the closing phenylalanine or tryptophan. A D gene is named only where the DNA matches it firmly. Size is omitted from some rows. Given values are once, few, many or a class for expanded clones.

V	size	D	J	DNA	CDR3
TRBV12-3/TRBV12-4	-	TRBD1	TRBJ1-2	TGTGCCACCAGTGACAGGACAGGGATCGGCTACACCTTC	CATSDRTGIGYTF
TRBV7-9	-	TRBD1	TRBJ1-5	TGTGCCAGCAGAGCCCAGGGGGCGGGAAATCAGCCCCAGCATTTT	CASRAQGAGNQPQHF
TRBV2	-	TRBD1	TRBJ1-1	TGTGCCAGCAGTGCAGGGGGCCCCACTGAAGCTTTCTTT	CASSAGGPTEAFF
TRBV7-3	many	-	TRBJ2-7	TGTGCCAGCAGTCCTGCGACTAGCTACGAGCAGTACTTC	CASSPATSYEQYF
TRBV20-1	-	TRBD2	TRBJ2-7	TGCAGTGCTAGAGGCGGGAGAGGCGAGCAGTACTTC	CSARGGRGEQYF
TRBV20-1	-	TRBD1	TRBJ2-7	TGCAGTGCTAGTCGCCGGGACAGCTCCTACGAGCAGTACTTC	CSASRRDSSYEQYF
TRBV5-1	once	TRBD2	TRBJ2-5	TGCGCCAGCAATTACGCCGGGACTAGCGGGAGAGGAGAGACCCAGTACTTC	CASNYAGTSGRGETQYF
TRBV6-1	-	-	TRBJ1-5	TGTGCCAGCAATAGAGGACGGCACAATCAGCCCCAGCATTTT	CASNRGRHNQPQHF
TRBV15	-	-	TRBJ1-1	TGTGCCACCAGCCCCCTTGAGAGGGTCCGGACTGAAGCTTTCTTT	CATSPLERVRTEAFF
TRBV9	-	TRBD2	TRBJ2-7	TGTGCCAGCAGCTCGGGGGAGGGAGCCTCGTACGAGCAGTACTTC	CASSSGEGASYEQYF
TRBV10-3	many	TRBD2	TRBJ2-7	TGTGCCATCAGTGTGGAAAGCGGGAGGTACGAGCAGTACTTC	CAISVESGRYEQYF
TRBV7-9	-	-	TRBJ2-5	TGTGCCAGCTCACCCTCGGGTTCCCCAGAGACCCAGTACTTC	CASSPSGSPETQYF
TRBV6-5	few	-	TRBJ1-1	TGTGCCAGCAGTTACCAGGGGACACAAGATGAAGCTTTCTTT	CASSYQGTQDEAFF
TRBV2	-	-	TRBJ1-6	TGTGCCAGCAGTGGGGAGGGGGGGATTTCACCCCTCCACTTT	CASSGEGGISPLHF
TRBV5-1	few	-	TRBJ2-2	TGCGCCAGCAGCCCCGGGGGAGACACCGGGGAGCTGTTTTTT	CASSPGGDTGELFF
TRBV10-3	-	-	TRBJ2-7	TGTGCCTCCCGGGCTAGCGACGAGCAGTACTTC	CASRASDEQYF
TRBV7-2	-	-	TRBJ1-6	TGTGCCAGCAGCTTATCGAGAGGCTCCTATAATTCACCCCTCCACTTT	CASSLSRGSYNSPLHF
TRBV5-5	-	TRBD1	TRBJ2-7	TGTGCCAGCCGGGGGGGACAGGGGCCCTACGAGCAGTACTTC	CASRGGQGPYEQYF
TRBV19	few	TRBD2	TRBJ2-7	TGTGCCAGTTCAGCCTCCTTAGCGGGAGATAGGTACGAGCAGTACTTC	CASSASLAGDRYEQYF
TRBV13	many	TRBD1	TRBJ2-6	TGTGCCAGCAGCATTGGGACAGCTGGGGCCAACGTCCTGACTTTC	CASSIGTAGANVLTF